This TCR beta chain was identified during a study of beta chain features in type 1 diabetes. Study information: Comparable age, gender and cell yields were observed in patients relative to healthy donors. The study's findings and limits: Within the patient group, naive, central memory and Treg TCRB repertoires appeared more similar to each other than within healthy donors. All four CD4+ subsets from Type 1 diabetes patients carried moderately but significantly shorter TCRB CDR3s.

Reverse transcribing all isolated RNA meant expressed TCRB transcripts were sequenced. About 3.7 million reads per sample were averaged for naive, central memory and regulatory samples. TCRdb's table, derived via immunoSEQ multiplex PCR, lists solely in-frame clones and lacks some. This sample has fewer than 450,000 clones, with approximately 13% found just once. The germline V gene encodes CDR1 MNHEY and CDR2 SMNVEV (reference sequence). V lost 1 base and J lost 11; bases outside the gene matches: 3. The CDR3 runs to 14 residues. CD4+ naive, central memory, regulatory and stem cell-like memory cells were sorted via CD45RO/CCR7/CD25/CD127/CD95/CD27. A few counts support this clone. Its antigen is not known.

J is TRBJ2-3 and V is TRBV27; 13 bases map to TRBD2. The sequence came from a young woman with type 1 diabetes. Material for sequencing was naive CD4+ T cells from blood. The CDR3 protein is CASSLWTSGSWQYF. In DNA form, the CDR3 reads TGTGCCAGCAGTTTATGGACTAGCGGGAGTTGGCAGTATTTT.